This TCR beta chain was captured by sequencing in a study of OX40 agonist ivuxolimab in advanced cancers. In germline, CDR1 is SQVTM, CDR2 ANQGSEA. The CDR3 is made up of 14 amino acids. V shed 6 bases, J shed 2 bases, and the junction held 9 bases outside the gene matches. Libraries were prepared by immunoSEQ multiplex PCR; TCRdb keeps only in-frame clonotypes and omits some of them. This repertoire shows 95,000 to 100,000 clones, roughly four fifths found once; its top ten account for about 1.6%. This sequence was found in an adult with an advanced solid tumor such as melanoma, head and neck, liver or kidney cancer. The rearrangement joins TRBV29-1 to TRBJ2-7; 8 bases match TRBD1. The sequences come from CD4+ or CD8+ T cells sorted from blood, collected in a trial of the OX40 agonist ivuxolimab. CDR3 loop: CSVAKGQDPYEQYF. CDR3 DNA: TGCAGCGTCGCGAAGGGACAGGACCCCTACGAGCAGTACTTC.